This TCR beta chain was identified during a study of neoadjuvant anti-PD-1 for oral cavity cancer. Looking at the study overall: Before surgery, most patients got three to four biweekly 3 mg/kg nivolumab doses. Study findings and constraints: Pretreatment Treg/Th17 ratio correlated inversely with post-treatment tumor clonality.

Concerning this clone itself: Antigen unknown.

Here immunoSEQ multiplex PCR was the method, and the copy in TCRdb shows in-frame clones only, minus some. Of approximately 7,000 clones in the sample, 75% were seen once. This clonotype originated in a person between 35 and 79 years old with oral cavity squamous cell carcinoma. The source was PBMCs, collected before nivolumab (anti-PD-1) treatment.

For the CDR3, the DNA is TGTGCCAGCAGCTCCAGGGTTCGCGACGGGGAGCTGTTTTTT. Translation: CASSSRVRDGELFF. This rearrangement joins TRBV11-2 to TRBJ2-2; possible D gene TRBD1, 5 bases. Germline V gives CDR1 SGHAT, CDR2 FQNNGV. The CDR3 length is 14 residues. V lost 4 bases to trimming and J lost 7 bases, with 13 bases between them. Supplemented by reference TRBV11-2 and TRBJ2-2, the full variable domain reads EAGVAQSPRYKIIEKRQSVAFWCNPISGHATLYWYQQILGQGPKLLIQFQNNGVVDDSQLPKDRFSAERLKGVDSTLKIQPAKLEDSAVYLCASSSRVRDGELFFGEGSRLTVL.